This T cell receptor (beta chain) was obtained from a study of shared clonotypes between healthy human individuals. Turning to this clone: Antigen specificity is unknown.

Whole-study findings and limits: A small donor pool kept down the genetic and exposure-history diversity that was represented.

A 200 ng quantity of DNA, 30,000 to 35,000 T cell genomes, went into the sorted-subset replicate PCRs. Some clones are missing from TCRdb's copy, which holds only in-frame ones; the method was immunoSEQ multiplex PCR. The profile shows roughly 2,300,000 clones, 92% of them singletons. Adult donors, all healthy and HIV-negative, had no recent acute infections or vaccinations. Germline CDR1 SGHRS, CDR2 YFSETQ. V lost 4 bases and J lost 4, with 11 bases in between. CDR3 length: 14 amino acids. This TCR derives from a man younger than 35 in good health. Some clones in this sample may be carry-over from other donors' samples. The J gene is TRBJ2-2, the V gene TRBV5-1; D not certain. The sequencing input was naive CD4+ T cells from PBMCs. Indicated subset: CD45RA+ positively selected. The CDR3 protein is CASSRLGVTGELFF. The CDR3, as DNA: TGCGCCAGCAGCCGCCTTGGAGTCACCGGGGAGCTGTTTTTT.